This TCR beta chain was retrieved from a study of technical replicates of blood from a handful of donors. Some clones are missing from TCRdb's copy, which holds only in-frame ones; the method was immunoSEQ multiplex PCR. This table has tens of thousands of clones, under 90% appearing once. The CDR3 extends over 19 amino acids. CDR1 is SGHRS and CDR2 is YFSETQ in the germline V gene. Trimming at V came to 7 bases and at J to 2 bases, leaving 19 bases not matched to a gene. J is TRBJ2-3 and V is TRBV5-1; the match to TRBD2 covers 10 bases. What was sequenced was PBMCs. The TCR comes from a human donor in good health. Some clones in this sample may be carry-over from other donors' samples. For the CDR3, the DNA is TGCGCCAGCGGCCGAGCGGGAGGGACCGTGTTTTTTAACACAGATACGCAGTATTTT. Translating gives CASGRAGGTVFFNTDTQYF.